Listed below are T cell receptor beta chains from one sample, sequenced in a study of OX40 agonist ivuxolimab in advanced cancers. TCRdb's table, derived via immunoSEQ multiplex PCR, lists solely in-frame clones and lacks some. The table shows tens of thousands of clones, with roughly 94% occurring only once. This material consisted of CD4+ or CD8+ T cells sorted from blood, taken in a trial of the OX40 agonist ivuxolimab. These receptors originate from an adult with an advanced solid tumor such as melanoma, head and neck, liver or kidney cancer. Both conserved end residues are part of each CDR3. A D gene is named only where the DNA matches it firmly. Size is stated for part of the rows, as once, few or many counts, or as a class when the clone is expanded.

D,J,size,V,CDR3,DNA
TRBD1,TRBJ1-2,.,TRBV28,CASSFQGARDGYTF,TGTGCCAGCAGTTTCCAGGGGGCGAGGGATGGCTACACCTTC
.,TRBJ2-1,.,TRBV2,CASSDLASYNEQFF,TGTGCCAGCAGTGATCTAGCCTCCTACAATGAGCAGTTCTTC
.,TRBJ1-2,once,TRBV18,CASSPPELTLGGYTF,TGTGCCAGCTCACCACCTGAGTTGACCCTGGGTGGCTACACCTTC
TRBD2,TRBJ2-7,.,TRBV11-2,CASSLWTSGSGYEQYF,TGTGCCAGCAGCCTCTGGACTAGCGGGAGTGGGTACGAGCAGTACTTC
.,TRBJ1-3,.,TRBV28,CASSFGISGNTIYF,TGTGCCAGCAGTTTCGGGATCTCTGGAAACACCATATATTTT
.,TRBJ2-7,few,TRBV5-1,CASSATSYEQYF,TGCGCCAGCAGCGCGACTAGTTACGAGCAGTACTTC
.,TRBJ2-2,.,TRBV7-5,CATTITGELFF,TGTGCCACGACTATCACCGGGGAGCTGTTTTTT
.,TRBJ2-1,.,TRBV19,CASSIGTSYNEQFF,TGTGCCAGTAGTATAGGCACTAGTTACAATGAGCAGTTCTTC
TRBD2,TRBJ2-7,.,TRBV18,CASSFVGTSAYEQYF,TGTGCCAGCTCTTTCGTGGGGACTAGCGCCTACGAGCAGTACTTC
.,TRBJ2-7,.,TRBV2,CASSGGDEQYF,TGTGCCAGCAGTGGGGGGGACGAGCAGTACTTC
.,TRBJ1-2,.,TRBV28,CASSLGGEGYTF,TGTGCCAGCAGTTTGGGCGGGGAAGGCTACACCTTC
.,TRBJ2-1,.,TRBV11-2,CASSPHSLGVYNEQFF,TGTGCCAGCAGTCCCCATAGTTTGGGAGTCTACAATGAGCAGTTCTTC
TRBD1,TRBJ2-1,once,TRBV5-1,CASSPGTGGLDNEQFF,TGCGCCAGCAGCCCCGGGACAGGGGGTCTTGATAATGAGCAGTTCTTC
.,TRBJ2-7,.,TRBV25-1,CASSESDGLKIYEQYF,TGTGCCAGCAGTGAATCAGACGGGTTGAAAATTTACGAGCAGTACTTC
TRBD1,TRBJ1-4,.,TRBV9,CASSARGLTNEKLFF,TGTGCCAGCAGCGCGAGGGGGCTAACTAATGAAAAACTGTTTTTT
.,TRBJ2-7,.,TRBV15,CATSDSSYEQYF,TGTGCCACCAGTGACAGCTCCTACGAGCAGTACTTC
TRBD2,TRBJ2-1,.,TRBV5-1,CASGVGTSGYNEQFF,TGCGCCAGCGGGGTGGGGACTAGCGGCTACAATGAGCAGTTCTTC
.,TRBJ2-1,.,TRBV7-9,CASSSGGASVNEQFF,TGTGCCAGCAGCTCCGGTGGGGCTAGCGTGAATGAGCAGTTCTTC
TRBD1,TRBJ1-5,once,TRBV28,CASIPGGGGPNQPQHF,TGTGCCAGCATCCCAGGGGGAGGGGGACCTAATCAGCCCCAGCATTTT
.,TRBJ2-7,.,TRBV28,CASTPLTEIPYEQYF,TGTGCCAGCACCCCCTTGACGGAGATTCCCTACGAGCAGTACTTC
.,TRBJ2-7,.,TRBV6-1,CASREILSRSYEQYF,TGTGCCAGCAGGGAAATACTTTCCCGATCTTACGAGCAGTACTTC
.,TRBJ1-3,.,TRBV9,CASTAGVGNTIYF,TGTGCCAGCACCGCAGGCGTCGGAAACACCATATATTTT
TRBD2,TRBJ2-5,.,TRBV19,CASSIVTSGRIQETQYF,TGTGCCAGTAGTATTGTCACTAGCGGGAGGATCCAAGAGACCCAGTACTTC
TRBD1,TRBJ2-7,.,TRBV29-1,CSVEDLRQGANEQYF,TGCAGCGTTGAAGATTTAAGGCAGGGGGCGAACGAGCAGTACTTC
TRBD2,TRBJ2-1,.,TRBV2,CASSEPLAGGYNEQFF,TGTGCCAGCAGTGAACCCCTAGCGGGAGGCTACAATGAGCAGTTCTTC
.,TRBJ2-1,.,TRBV7-9,CASSLVIGVNEQFF,TGTGCCAGCAGCTTAGTTATCGGGGTAAATGAGCAGTTCTTC
.,TRBJ2-7,.,TRBV11-2,CASSFHVEGYEQYF,TGTGCCAGCAGCTTCCACGTGGAAGGCTACGAGCAGTACTTC
.,TRBJ2-7,once,TRBV4-1,CASSQDWKEQYF,TGCGCCAGCAGCCAAGATTGGAAAGAGCAGTACTTC
TRBD1,TRBJ2-3,.,TRBV27,CASSFGQGDADTQYF,TGTGCCAGCAGTTTCGGACAGGGGGACGCAGATACGCAGTATTTT
TRBD2,TRBJ2-1,.,TRBV7-9,CASSLKPLGLAGNNEQFF,TGTGCCAGCAGCTTAAAACCGCTGGGACTAGCGGGGAACAATGAGCAGTTCTTC
.,TRBJ1-5,.,TRBV6-6,CASSYSGWPQHF,TGTGCCAGCAGTTACTCAGGGTGGCCCCAGCATTTT
.,TRBJ2-1,.,TRBV6-5,CASSYSDSSYNEQFF,TGTGCCAGCAGTTACTCGGACAGCTCCTACAATGAGCAGTTCTTC
TRBD2,TRBJ2-7,.,TRBV6-5,CASGSGGRRGEQYF,TGTGCCAGCGGAAGCGGGGGCCGGCGCGGGGAGCAGTACTTC
TRBD2,TRBJ2-5,.,TRBV28,CASSFGLAGVETQYF,TGTGCCAGCAGTTTCGGACTAGCGGGAGTAGAGACCCAGTACTTC
.,TRBJ2-7,.,TRBV27,CASSLQGQSYEQYF,TGTGCCAGCAGTTTACAGGGTCAGAGCTACGAGCAGTACTTC
.,TRBJ2-7,.,TRBV19,CASSMVPYEQYF,TGTGCCAGTAGTATGGTCCCCTACGAGCAGTACTTC
TRBD1,TRBJ1-3,.,TRBV19,CASRYWDRGGPGNTIYF,TGTGCCAGCCGTTATTGGGACAGGGGAGGGCCTGGAAACACCATATATTTT
.,TRBJ2-7,.,TRBV28,CASSLGAVGQRPHEQYF,TGTGCCAGCAGTTTAGGCGCCGTAGGGCAGCGACCCCACGAGCAGTACTTC
TRBD1,TRBJ2-5,.,TRBV5-1,CASRTGTGIETQYF,TGCGCCAGCAGGACCGGGACAGGGATTGAGACCCAGTACTTC
.,TRBJ2-6,.,TRBV19,CASSEAGLSGANVLTF,TGTGCCAGTAGTGAGGCGGGTCTCTCTGGGGCCAACGTCCTGACTTTC
.,TRBJ2-7,.,TRBV19,CASSIDLNRAVDEQYF,TGTGCCAGTAGTATAGATTTAAACAGAGCGGTGGACGAGCAGTACTTC
.,TRBJ2-7,.,TRBV27,CASSLTGAEGYEQYF,TGTGCCAGCAGTTTAACGGGGGCGGAGGGCTACGAGCAGTACTTC
TRBD2,TRBJ2-2,.,TRBV30,CAWSVTSGRKAGELFF,TGTGCCTGGAGTGTGACTAGCGGGAGGAAGGCCGGGGAGCTGTTTTTT
.,TRBJ1-3,.,TRBV6-1,CASSEAGITIYF,TGTGCCAGCAGTGAAGCGGGGATCACCATATATTTT